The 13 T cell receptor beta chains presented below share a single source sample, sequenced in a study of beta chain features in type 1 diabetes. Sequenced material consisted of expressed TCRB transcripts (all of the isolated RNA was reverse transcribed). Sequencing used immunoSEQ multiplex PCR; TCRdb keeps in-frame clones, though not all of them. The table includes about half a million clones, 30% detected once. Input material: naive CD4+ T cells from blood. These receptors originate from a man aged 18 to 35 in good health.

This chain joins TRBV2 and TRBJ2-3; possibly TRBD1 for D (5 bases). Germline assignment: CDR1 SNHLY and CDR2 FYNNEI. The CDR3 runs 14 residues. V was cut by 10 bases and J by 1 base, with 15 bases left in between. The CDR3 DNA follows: TGTGCCACCCAAGGGGTAATTGGCACAGATACGCAGTATTTT. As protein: CATQGVIGTDTQYF.

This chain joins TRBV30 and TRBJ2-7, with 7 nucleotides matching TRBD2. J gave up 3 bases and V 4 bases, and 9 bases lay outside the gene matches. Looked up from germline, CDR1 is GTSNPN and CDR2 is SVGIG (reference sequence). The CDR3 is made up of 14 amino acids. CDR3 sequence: CAWNLAGAGYEQYF. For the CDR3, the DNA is TGTGCCTGGAACTTGGCGGGAGCTGGCTACGAGCAGTACTTC.

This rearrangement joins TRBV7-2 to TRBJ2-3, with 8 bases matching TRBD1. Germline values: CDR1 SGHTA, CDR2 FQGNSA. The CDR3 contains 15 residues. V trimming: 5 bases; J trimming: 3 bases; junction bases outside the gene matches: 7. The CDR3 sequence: CASSPRTGGTDTQYF. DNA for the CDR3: TGTGCCAGCAGCCCCCGCACAGGGGGAACAGATACGCAGTATTTT.

CDR3 in amino acids: CAISSFSGSSYNEQFF. The CDR3 region has the DNA TGTGCCATCAGTTCCTTTAGCGGGAGCTCCTACAATGAGCAGTTCTTC. The J gene is TRBJ2-1, the V gene TRBV10-3, with 9 bases identical to TRBD2. With V trimmed by 5 bases and J by 0 bases, 5 bases remained unmatched. The CDR3 has 16 residues. The germline V gene encodes CDR1 ENHRY and CDR2 SYGVKD.

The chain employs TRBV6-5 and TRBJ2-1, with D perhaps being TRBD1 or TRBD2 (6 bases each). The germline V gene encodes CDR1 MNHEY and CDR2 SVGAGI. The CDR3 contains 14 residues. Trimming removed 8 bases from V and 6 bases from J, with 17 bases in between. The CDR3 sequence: CASLPAGQLNEQFF. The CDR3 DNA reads TGTGCCAGCCTACCCGCGGGACAACTCAATGAGCAGTTCTTC.

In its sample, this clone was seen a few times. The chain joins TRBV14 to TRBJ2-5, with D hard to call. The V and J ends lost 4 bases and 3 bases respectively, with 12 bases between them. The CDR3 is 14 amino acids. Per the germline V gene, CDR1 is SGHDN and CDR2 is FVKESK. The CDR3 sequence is CASSPIFGEETQYF. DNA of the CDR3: TGTGCCAGCAGCCCTATCTTCGGTGAAGAGACCCAGTACTTC.

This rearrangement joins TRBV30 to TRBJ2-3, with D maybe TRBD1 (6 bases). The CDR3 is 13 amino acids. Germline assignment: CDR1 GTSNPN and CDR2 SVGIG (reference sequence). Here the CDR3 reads CAGLAGGTDTQYF. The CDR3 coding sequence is TGTGCTGGACTGGCAGGGGGCACAGATACGCAGTATTTT.

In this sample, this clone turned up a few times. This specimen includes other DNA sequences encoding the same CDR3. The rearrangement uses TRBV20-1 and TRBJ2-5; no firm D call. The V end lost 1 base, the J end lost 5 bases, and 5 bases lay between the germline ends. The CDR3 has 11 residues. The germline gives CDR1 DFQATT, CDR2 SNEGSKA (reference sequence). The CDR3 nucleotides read TGCAGTGCTAGAGTCCCGGAGACCCAGTACTTC. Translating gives CSARVPETQYF.

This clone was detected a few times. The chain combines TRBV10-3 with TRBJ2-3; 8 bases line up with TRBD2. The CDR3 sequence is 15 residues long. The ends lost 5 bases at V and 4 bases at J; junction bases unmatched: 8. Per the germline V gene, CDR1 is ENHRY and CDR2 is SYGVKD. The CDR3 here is CAISPAGDTSDTQYF. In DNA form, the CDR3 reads TGTGCCATCAGTCCAGCGGGAGATACTTCAGATACGCAGTATTTT.

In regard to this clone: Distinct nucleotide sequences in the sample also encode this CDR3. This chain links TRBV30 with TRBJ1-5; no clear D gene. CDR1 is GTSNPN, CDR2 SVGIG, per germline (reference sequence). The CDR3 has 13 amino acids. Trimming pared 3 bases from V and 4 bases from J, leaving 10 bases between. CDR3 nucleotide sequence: TGTGCCTGGAGCGGGCGGGGTAATCAGCCCCAGCATTTT. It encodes CAWSGRGNQPQHF.

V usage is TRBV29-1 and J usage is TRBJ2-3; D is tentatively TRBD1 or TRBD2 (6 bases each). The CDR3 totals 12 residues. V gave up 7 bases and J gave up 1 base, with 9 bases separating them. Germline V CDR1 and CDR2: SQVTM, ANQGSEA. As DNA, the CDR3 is TGCAGCGATAGGGGGGGCACAGATACGCAGTATTTT. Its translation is CSDRGGTDTQYF.

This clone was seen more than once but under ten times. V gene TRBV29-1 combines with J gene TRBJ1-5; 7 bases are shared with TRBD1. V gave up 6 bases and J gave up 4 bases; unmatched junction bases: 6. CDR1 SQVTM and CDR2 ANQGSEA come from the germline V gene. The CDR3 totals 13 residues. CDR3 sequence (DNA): TGCAGCGTGGCAGGGGGGCAAAATCAGCCCCAGCATTTT. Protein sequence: CSVAGGQNQPQHF.

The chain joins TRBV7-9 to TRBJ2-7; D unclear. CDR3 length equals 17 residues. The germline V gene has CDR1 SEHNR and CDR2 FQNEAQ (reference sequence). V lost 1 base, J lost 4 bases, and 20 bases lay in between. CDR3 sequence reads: CASSLGKSSGVEYEQYF. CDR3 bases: TGTGCCAGCAGCTTAGGCAAGAGTTCCGGTGTTGAATACGAGCAGTACTTC.